The clone carrying this T cell receptor beta chain showed up just once. Its antigen is still unknown. V was pared by 2 bases and J by 1 base, with 3 bases of the junction left unmatched. The germline V gene has CDR1 MNHNS and CDR2 SASEGT. This CDR3 has 15 amino acids. Both 60 Vbeta primers and 13 Jbeta primers went into the PCR. Some clones are missing from TCRdb's copy, which holds only in-frame ones; the method was immunoSEQ multiplex PCR. Of approximately 150,000 clones detected, more than 60% appear once; the ten largest clones hold 11%. The data were taken from a study of cytomegalovirus exposure and HLA in healthy donors. The study, taken as a whole, reports: An assumption of roughly uniform sequencing depth across donors underlay the presence/absence analyses.

This receptor was taken from a young man in good health and CMV-seropositive. The chain uses TRBV6-1 and TRBJ2-3; 7 bases are a match to TRBD1. Sequenced sample: PBMCs. As DNA, the CDR3 is TGTGCCAGCAGTGAATTGGGGACAGGCACAGATACGCAGTATTTT. Protein: CASSELGTGTDTQYF.